A selection of T cell receptor beta chains follows, all from one sample in a study of regulatory T cells in long-lasting Graves disease. TCRdb reprocessed the multiplex PCR reads with MiXCR, giving one entry per CDR3 protein. The sample lists 450,000 or so distinct CDR3 sequences, under 25% seen once, with under 15% in the top ten. The starting material was peripheral blood mononuclear cells (PBMCs), obtained when the disease was refractory, from a patient treated with antithyroid drugs. These receptor sequences come from a female donor with Graves disease. Both conserved end residues are part of each CDR3. The D gene is left open where the match is weak. Not every row has a clone size; where given, it reads once, few, many or a size class.

d_gene	j_gene	v_gene	abundance	CDR3nt	CDR3aa
TRBD2	TRBJ2-2	TRBV20-1	few	TGCAGTGCTTTGCGGGGGAGTACCGGGGAGCTGTTTTTT	CSALRGSTGELFF
-	TRBJ1-5	TRBV29-1	many	TGCAGCGTTGAGTTAGGGTTTGGGAGCAATCAGCCCCAGCATTTT	CSVELGFGSNQPQHF
TRBD2	TRBJ2-7	TRBV28	-	TGTGCCAGCAGTCCGTTAGCGGGAGTGACGAACGAGCGGTACTTC	CASSPLAGVTNERYF
TRBD2	TRBJ2-3	TRBV7-2	few	TGTGCCAGCAGCTTAGGACTAGCCACAGATACGCAGTATTTT	CASSLGLATDTQYF
-	TRBJ2-1	TRBV6-1	many	TGTGCCAGCAGTCGGACTGGGAAGTTCTTC	CASSRTGKFF
-	TRBJ2-7	TRBV25-1	-	TGTGCCAGCAGTGAATTTCACACCGCCGACGCCTACGAGCAGTACTTC	CASSEFHTADAYEQYF
-	TRBJ1-5	TRBV4-1	few	TGCGCCAGCAGCCAGGTGGGAGGGAACAATCAGCCCCAGCATTTT	CASSQVGGNNQPQHF
-	TRBJ1-2	TRBV5-1	few	TGCGCCAGCAGTCTCCAGCCGGGAACTAACTATGGCTACACCTTC	CASSLQPGTNYGYTF
TRBD2	TRBJ2-5	TRBV7-2	-	TGTGCCAGCAGTTTTAGCGGGGGGACGCAAGAGACCCAGTACTTC	CASSFSGGTQETQYF
-	TRBJ2-7	TRBV6-5	-	TGTGCCAGCAGTTATTTGGGATGGGGGGAGAGGTCCTACGAGCAGTACTTC	CASSYLGWGERSYEQYF
-	TRBJ2-1	TRBV9	once	TGTGCCAGCAGCGTAAGTGCTGACCAATACAATGAGCAGTTCTTC	CASSVSADQYNEQFF
-	TRBJ2-2	TRBV12-3/TRBV12-4	many	TGTGCCAGCAGTTTGGACAGACCGAACACCGGGGAGCTGTTTTTT	CASSLDRPNTGELFF
-	TRBJ2-2	TRBV7-9	-	TGTGCCAGCAGCATAAGAGCCCTCGCGAACACCGGGGAGCTGTTTTTT	CASSIRALANTGELFF
-	TRBJ2-7	TRBV6-1	many	TGTGCCAGCAGTGATCGGACTCCCTACGAGCAGTACTTC	CASSDRTPYEQYF